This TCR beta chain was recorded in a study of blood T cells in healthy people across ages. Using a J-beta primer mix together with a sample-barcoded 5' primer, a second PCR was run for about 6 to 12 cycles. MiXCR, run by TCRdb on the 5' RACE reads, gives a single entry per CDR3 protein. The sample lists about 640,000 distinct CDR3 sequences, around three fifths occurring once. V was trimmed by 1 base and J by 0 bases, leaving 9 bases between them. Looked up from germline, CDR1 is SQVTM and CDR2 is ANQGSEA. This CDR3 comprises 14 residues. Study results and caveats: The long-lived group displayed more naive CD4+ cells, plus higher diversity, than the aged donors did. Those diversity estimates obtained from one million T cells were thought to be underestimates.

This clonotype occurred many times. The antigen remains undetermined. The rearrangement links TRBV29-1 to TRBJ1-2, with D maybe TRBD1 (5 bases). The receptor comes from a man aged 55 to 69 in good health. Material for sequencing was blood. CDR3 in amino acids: CSVEGQFPNYGYTF. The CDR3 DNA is TGCAGCGTTGAAGGACAGTTCCCTAACTATGGCTACACCTTC.